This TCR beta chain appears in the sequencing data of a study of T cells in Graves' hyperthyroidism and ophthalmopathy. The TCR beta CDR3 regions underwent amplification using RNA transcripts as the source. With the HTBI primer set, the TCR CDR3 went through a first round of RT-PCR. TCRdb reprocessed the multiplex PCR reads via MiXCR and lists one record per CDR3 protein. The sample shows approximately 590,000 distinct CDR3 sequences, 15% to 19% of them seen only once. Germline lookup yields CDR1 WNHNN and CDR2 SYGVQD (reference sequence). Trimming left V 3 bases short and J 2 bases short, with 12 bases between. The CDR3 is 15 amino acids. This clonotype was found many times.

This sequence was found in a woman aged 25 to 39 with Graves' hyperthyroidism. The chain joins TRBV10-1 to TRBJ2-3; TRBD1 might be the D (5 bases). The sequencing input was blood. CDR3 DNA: TGCGCCAGCAGTGAAGGTTTAGGGGCCACAGATACGCAGTATTTT. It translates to CASSEGLGATDTQYF.